Below are 27 T cell receptor beta chains sequenced from a single sample in a study of beta chain features in type 1 diabetes. cDNA synthesis used the whole RNA isolate, giving expressed TCRB sequences. Data came from immunoSEQ multiplex PCR; TCRdb stores just in-frame clones and leaves some out. Of hundreds of thousands of clones listed, 15% to 19% are singletons. The sequencing sample was made of naive CD4+ T cells from blood. These receptors all stem from a young man in good health.

CDR3 residues: CASSYLTEGQGYTF. In nucleotides, the CDR3 is TGTGCCAGCAGTTACCTGACAGAGGGTCAAGGCTACACCTTC. The chain carries TRBV6-5 and TRBJ1-2; tentative D call: TRBD1 (5 bases). The CDR3 is 14 residues long. V was pared by 2 bases and J by 8 bases, with 15 bases between. Per germline, CDR1 MNHEY and CDR2 SVGAGI.

This clone was seen at least ten times. The V and J genes are TRBV4-3 and TRBJ2-1; 11 bases fit TRBD1. This CDR3 has 14 residues. From germline, CDR1 is LGHNA and CDR2 YSLEER. V was clipped by 3 bases and J by 7 bases; unmatched bases: 2. Here the CDR3 reads CASSQGTGGNEQFF. CDR3 in DNA: TGCGCCAGCAGCCAGGGGACAGGGGGAAATGAGCAGTTCTTC.

This clone was counted only a few times. The chain carries TRBV10-3 and TRBJ1-2; D unresolved. Trimming left V 3 bases short and J 7 bases short, with 6 bases between. Germline-derived CDR1 and CDR2 are ENHRY and SYGVKD. This CDR3 spans 11 amino acids. The CDR3 is CAISEGFGYTF. CDR3 nucleotides: TGTGCCATCAGTGAAGGGTTTGGCTACACCTTC.

The J gene is TRBJ1-1, the V gene TRBV7-2, with a possible D match to TRBD1 (5 bases). This CDR3 has 14 residues. The germline CDR1 and CDR2 sequences are SGHTA and FQGNSA. V dropped 2 bases and J dropped 1 base, with 8 bases sitting between them. The CDR3: CASSLYGANTEAFF. The CDR3 bases are TGTGCCAGCAGCTTATACGGGGCGAACACTGAAGCTTTCTTT.

J is TRBJ1-4 and V is TRBV4-3, with a tentative D call TRBD1 (6 bases). V was trimmed by 4 bases and J by 8 bases, leaving 17 bases between them. CDR1 and CDR2 from the germline V gene are LGHNA and YSLEER. CDR3 length equals 15 residues. The CDR3, as DNA: TGCGCCAGCAGCCCTCGACAGGCCGAAGGAGAAAAACTGTTTTTT. As protein: CASSPRQAEGEKLFF.

This sequence joins TRBV2 and TRBJ2-6; no definite D call. V was clipped by 6 bases and J by 1 base, with 4 bases between them. From germline, CDR1 is SNHLY and CDR2 FYNNEI. This CDR3 has 13 amino acids. The CDR3 region is CASSGSGANVLTF. For the CDR3, the DNA is TGTGCCAGCAGCGGATCTGGGGCCAACGTCCTGACTTTC.

The chain couples TRBV27 to TRBJ2-2; a weak D match, TRBD1 (6 bases). V was shortened by 1 base and J by 5 bases, with 11 bases between the two germline ends. CDR3 length: 15 residues. Per the germline V gene, CDR1 is MNHEY and CDR2 is SMNVEV (reference sequence). CDR3 protein: CASSLLQGRTGELFF. CDR3 DNA: TGTGCCAGCAGTTTATTACAGGGAAGAACCGGGGAGCTGTTTTTT.

The chain recombines TRBV6-5 with TRBJ2-7, with D possibly being TRBD1 (5 bases). Germline-derived CDR1 and CDR2 are MNHEY and SVGAGI. This CDR3 region has 14 residues. Deletions cut 2 bases from V and 2 bases from J, with 10 bases between. CDR3 in DNA: TGTGCCAGCAGTTACGGGGCAGGGACCTACGAGCAGTACTTC. It codes for CASSYGAGTYEQYF.

This clone appeared a few times. The chain is built from TRBV13 and TRBJ1-2; D uncertain. The V end lost 0 bases, the J end lost 7 bases, and 18 bases lay between the germline ends. CDR1 is PRHDT and CDR2 is FYEKMQ in the germline V gene (reference sequence). The CDR3 has 16 amino acids. The CDR3 loop is CASSLGLILGSRGYTF. The CDR3, as DNA: TGTGCCAGCAGCTTAGGCCTCATTTTAGGGTCGCGTGGCTACACCTTC.

This clone was counted between two and nine times. The chain recombines TRBV7-9 with TRBJ2-1; 8 nucleotides agree with TRBD2. The J segment lost 2 bases and the V segment lost 3 bases, leaving 3 bases of the junction unmatched. The CDR3 extends over 15 amino acids. Germline loops: CDR1 SEHNR, CDR2 FQNEAQ (reference sequence). The CDR3 bases are TGTGCCAGCAGCTTTAGCGGGGATACCTACAATGAGCAGTTCTTC. This gives the protein CASSFSGDTYNEQFF.

This clone was detected only a few times. V and J are TRBV5-1 and TRBJ2-7; the D is unclear. The ends were cut back, 1 base at V and 2 bases at J, with 10 bases in the middle. The CDR3 covers 14 residues. The germline V gene encodes CDR1 SGHRS and CDR2 YFSETQ. The CDR3 DNA follows: TGCGCCAGCAGCTTGCTTTTGGCCCCCTACGAGCAGTACTTC. Translated: CASSLLLAPYEQYF.

This clone came up a few times. J is TRBJ2-7 and V is TRBV11-2; 9 bases line up with TRBD1. The CDR3 extends over 15 amino acids. The trim removed 2 bases at V and 4 bases at J, leaving 6 bases unmatched. Germline V lookup: CDR1 SGHAT, CDR2 FQNNGV. CDR3 region: CASSLMGQGRYEQYF. The CDR3 DNA reads as TGTGCCAGCAGCTTAATGGGACAGGGACGGTACGAGCAGTACTTC.

A few counts support this clone. For the CDR3, the DNA is TGTGCCAGCAGCTTAAGTGGGTTACAGGGTAACACCGGGGAGCTGTTTTTT. As protein: CASSLSGLQGNTGELFF. This chain joins TRBV7-3 and TRBJ2-2, with D possibly being TRBD1 (6 bases). Trimming removed 1 base from V and 2 bases from J, with 14 bases in between. CDR1 SGHTA and CDR2 FQGTGA come from the germline V gene. This CDR3 has 17 residues.

This clone came up a few times. The same CDR3 arises from other DNA sequences in this sample as well. The genes are TRBV5-1 and TRBJ2-2; D unclear. Trimming removed 3 bases from V and 6 bases from J, with 3 bases in between. This CDR3 contains 11 residues. Germline CDR1 and CDR2: SGHRS and YFSETQ. The CDR3 bases are TGCGCCAGCAGCTCCTCCGGGGAGCTGTTTTTT. It specifies CASSSSGELFF.

This clone was counted between two and nine times. This chain uses TRBV30 with TRBJ2-5; 9 bases align to TRBD1. The CDR3 totals 13 residues. Trimming removed 5 bases from V and 5 bases from J; junction bases left unmatched: 6. Germline assignment: CDR1 GTSNPN and CDR2 SVGIG (reference sequence). CDR3: CAWGTGYLETQYF. For the CDR3, the DNA is TGTGCCTGGGGGACAGGGTATTTGGAGACCCAGTACTTC.

This clone came up a few times. The rearrangement joins TRBV5-1 to TRBJ1-6; D not resolved. The V gene lost 1 base and the J gene lost 5 bases, with 19 bases spanning the gap. The CDR3 length is 18 residues. From germline, CDR1 is SGHRS and CDR2 YFSETQ. CDR3 residues: CASSLRRVNYQDNSPLHF. The CDR3 DNA reads as TGCGCCAGCAGCTTGAGAAGGGTAAATTATCAAGATAATTCACCCCTCCACTTT.

This clone was counted a few times. The CDR3 is CASSTYPGQAGVAFF. In nucleotides, the CDR3 is TGTGCCAGTAGTACCTACCCCGGACAGGCAGGAGTGGCTTTCTTT. The rearrangement links TRBV19 to TRBJ1-1, with 7 positions matching TRBD1. J was trimmed by 11 bases and V by 4 bases; bases with no gene match: 16. This CDR3 comprises 15 residues. Germline V CDR1 and CDR2: LNHDA, SQIVND (reference sequence). The full variable domain, in which reference TRBV19 and TRBJ1-1 provide the parts outside the CDR3, is DGGITQSPKYLFRKEGQNVTLSCEQNLNHDAMYWYRQDPGQGLRLIYYSQIVNDFQKGDIAEGYSVSREKKESFPLTVTSAQKNPTAFYLCASSTYPGQAGVAFFGQGTRLTVV.

This clone was observed a few times. This chain links TRBV9 with TRBJ1-2, with D unclear. Germline V gives CDR1 SGDLS, CDR2 YYNGEE. The CDR3 extends over 15 amino acids. V dropped 1 base and J dropped 0 bases, with 10 bases sitting between them. DNA of the CDR3: TGTGCCAGCAGCGTACAGGACGGACCTAACTATGGCTACACCTTC. It translates to CASSVQDGPNYGYTF.

This clone has only a few counts. The chain is built from TRBV20-1 and TRBJ1-1; no reliable D call. Germline V gene lookup returns CDR1 DFQATT and CDR2 SNEGSKA (reference sequence). The CDR3 contains 8 residues. The CDR3 loop is CTSAEAFF. The CDR3 DNA sequence: TGCACCAGCGCTGAAGCTTTCTTT.

This chain uses TRBV7-6 with TRBJ1-1, with a weak D call TRBD1 (5 bases). Germline assignment: CDR1 SGHVS and CDR2 FNYEAQ. The CDR3 loop spans 14 amino acids. Trimming left V 3 bases short and J 2 bases short, with 10 bases between. The CDR3: CASSLDTFNTEAFF. DNA for the CDR3: TGTGCCAGCAGCTTGGACACTTTCAACACTGAAGCTTTCTTT.

The sample holds a few counts of this clone. The V gene is TRBV14, the J gene TRBJ2-1, with D tentatively TRBD1 (6 bases). This CDR3 spans 17 amino acids. The ends were cut back, 4 bases at V and 2 bases at J, with 18 bases in the middle. The germline CDR1 and CDR2 sequences are SGHDN and FVKESK. The CDR3 protein is CASSLQGTAGPYNEQFF. CDR3 coding DNA: TGTGCCAGCAGCCTTCAGGGGACGGCCGGGCCCTACAATGAGCAGTTCTTC.

The rearrangement joins TRBV5-6 to TRBJ1-2, with D perhaps matching TRBD1 (6 bases). This CDR3 is 17 amino acids long. Germline assignment: CDR1 SGHDT and CDR2 YYEEEE. Trimming removed 1 base at V and 4 bases at J, with 20 bases between. Here the CDR3 DNA reads TGTGCCAGCAGCTTGACGACCCTAAGGGGGGCATTCTATGGCTACACCTTC. Residues: CASSLTTLRGAFYGYTF.

This chain links TRBV6-5 with TRBJ1-5; D is perhaps TRBD1 (6 bases). Deletions cut 6 bases from V and 10 bases from J, with 13 bases between. Germline V gene sequence: CDR1 MNHEY, CDR2 SVGAGI. This CDR3 has 12 residues. CDR3 amino acids: CASRPQGLPQHF. The CDR3 DNA follows: TGTGCCAGCAGACCACAGGGCCTTCCCCAGCATTTT.

This clone occurred a few times. The chain uses TRBV28 and TRBJ2-7; 7 positions match TRBD1. The germline gives CDR1 MDHEN, CDR2 SYDVKM. J was trimmed by 0 bases and V by 6 bases; bases with no gene match: 11. The CDR3 is 16 amino acids. CDR3 loop: CASSPGGAVSSYEQYF. The CDR3 nucleotides are TGTGCCAGCAGCCCAGGGGGAGCCGTAAGCTCCTACGAGCAGTACTTC.

CDR3 DNA sequence: TGCAGCGTTGCTGGATTGAACACTGAAGCTTTCTTT. It is translated as CSVAGLNTEAFF. The chain employs TRBV29-1 and TRBJ1-1; D unresolved. Germline CDR1 is SQVTM and CDR2 is ANQGSEA. Trimming removed 4 bases at V and 0 bases at J, with 6 bases between. The CDR3 has 12 amino acids. The full variable domain, rest sourced from reference TRBV29-1 and TRBJ1-1, is SAVISQKPSRDICQRGTSLTIQCQVDSQVTMMFWYRQQPGQSLTLIATANQGSEATYESGFVIDKFPISRPNLTFSTLTVSNMSPEDSSIYLCSVAGLNTEAFFGQGTRLTVV.

This clone was counted a few times. V and J are TRBV6-5 and TRBJ1-1; 10 bases align to TRBD1. CDR3 size: 12 residues. Trimming took 5 bases from V and 11 from J; bases not matched to a gene: 5. The germline gives CDR1 MNHEY, CDR2 SVGAGI. The CDR3 sequence is CASSGRQGAAFF. The CDR3 DNA is TGTGCCAGCAGTGGGAGACAGGGGGCGGCTTTCTTT.

A note on this clone: Other nucleotide sequences in the sample specify the same CDR3. The chain combines TRBV5-1 with TRBJ1-2; D not certain. Germline V gene data show CDR1 as SGHRS and CDR2 as YFSETQ. This CDR3 has 13 amino acids. V lost 2 bases to trimming and J lost 1 base, with 6 bases between them. The CDR3 nucleotides are TGCGCCAGCAGCTTATCCGTTAACTATGGCTACACCTTC. It specifies CASSLSVNYGYTF.